Below are 22 T cell receptor beta chains sequenced from a single sample in a study of identical twins listed by TCRdb under 2016. Libraries were made using 5' RACE. The sample was run on an Illumina HiSeq 2000. In TCRdb, the public reads were trimmed at Q25 with fastp and aligned with MiXCR, with productive beta chains retained. Each CDR3 protein appears once, grouped with its most common genes and DNA. A total of about 530,000 distinct CDR3 sequences appear in this sample, roughly 15% of them only once. More than 0.4% of the sample comes from the top ten. This same sample was also taken into another study, of yellow fever vaccine responses in identical twins.

Material: CD4+ T cells sorted from blood. The source of these receptors is a woman aged 18-30 years in good health.

The chain recombines TRBV12-3 or TRBV12-4 with TRBJ2-1, with a tentative D call TRBD2 (5 bases). Trimming stripped 7 bases from V and 4 bases from J, with 11 bases between. CDR3 length: 13 amino acids. CDR3 in amino acids: CASTLEVYNEQFF. CDR3 DNA: TGTGCCAGCACCCTGGAGGTGTACAATGAGCAGTTCTTC.

The chain links TRBV5-1 to TRBJ1-1; 7 bases line up with TRBD1. Germline loops: CDR1 SGHRS, CDR2 YFSETQ. The CDR3 runs to 14 residues. Unmatched junction bases numbered 4, after V lost 0 bases and J lost 5 bases. The CDR3 region has the DNA TGCGCCAGCAGCTTGGCCGGGACAGATACTGAAGCTTTCTTT. Protein product: CASSLAGTDTEAFF.

This clonotype was picked up a small number of times. This rearrangement joins TRBV5-5 to TRBJ2-4, with a tentative D call TRBD1 (5 bases). CDR1 and CDR2 (germline): SGHKS, YYEKEE (reference sequence). V lost 2 bases to trimming and J lost 3 bases, with 12 bases between them. The CDR3 sequence is 15 residues long. CDR3 residues: CASSFWGQGKNIQYF. CDR3 bases: TGTGCCAGCAGCTTCTGGGGCCAAGGCAAAAACATTCAGTACTTC.

This clonotype was counted only a few times. This chain connects TRBV29-1 to TRBJ1-2; tentative D call: TRBD1 (6 bases). Trimming shortened V by 7 bases and J by 6 bases, and 15 bases separated the two germline ends. This CDR3 has 12 amino acids. Germline loops: CDR1 SQVTM, CDR2 ANQGSEA. In DNA, the CDR3 is TGCAGCGCTAAAGGGGGGGTCGATGGCTACACCTTC. Encoded protein: CSAKGGVDGYTF.

This clonotype occurred many times. The chain joins TRBV12-3 or TRBV12-4 to TRBJ1-5; 9 bases match TRBD1. The CDR3 spans 15 residues. With V trimmed by 6 bases and J by 4 bases, 7 bases remained unmatched. The CDR3, as DNA: TGTGCCAGCAGACAGGGACAGGGAGGGAATCAGCCCCAGCATTTT. As protein: CASRQGQGGNQPQHF.

The rearrangement links TRBV6-2 or TRBV6-3 to TRBJ1-2; D gene unclear. V was pared by 4 bases and J by 2 bases, with 11 bases between. The germline V gene encodes CDR1 MNHEY and CDR2 SVGEGT. The CDR3 extends over 14 amino acids. The CDR3 DNA reads as TGTGCCAGCAGTTTTGGACTGCTGAACTATGGCTACACCTTC. Translated, it gives CASSFGLLNYGYTF.

This clonotype came up a few times. The chain employs TRBV7-6 and TRBJ2-3; 7 bases map to TRBD2. The CDR3 totals 15 residues. From germline, CDR1 is SGHVS and CDR2 FNYEAQ. The V and J ends lost 2 bases and 2 bases, in that order; junction bases with no gene match: 4. The DNA of the CDR3 is TGTGCCAGCAGCTTATCCGGGACTACCACAGATACGCAGTATTTT. It yields the protein CASSLSGTTTDTQYF.

This clonotype was counted between two and nine times. This chain joins TRBV11-2 and TRBJ2-3; D is uncertain. The CDR3 loop spans 13 amino acids. V was trimmed by 5 bases and J by 2 bases, leaving 8 bases between them. Germline values: CDR1 SGHAT, CDR2 FQNNGV. In DNA, the CDR3 is TGTGCCAGCAGCCGACCGGCCACAGATACGCAGTATTTT. The encoded protein is CASSRPATDTQYF.

This clonotype appeared a few times. The chain has TRBV27 and TRBJ2-5; TRBD2 matches 10 bases. The trim removed 4 bases at V and 5 bases at J, leaving 4 bases unmatched. Germline lookup yields CDR1 MNHEY and CDR2 SMNVEV (reference sequence). CDR3 length equals 14 residues. The CDR3 DNA is TGTGCCAGCAGTTCTAGCGGGAGTACCGAGACCCAGTACTTC. Protein product: CASSSSGSTETQYF.

The chain links TRBV28 to TRBJ2-7; D perhaps matches TRBD1 (5 bases). Germline V gene lookup returns CDR1 MDHEN and CDR2 SYDVKM. V lost 8 bases and J lost 2, with 16 bases in between. This CDR3 has 14 residues. The CDR3 region has the DNA TGTGCCAGCTGCCCCGTTGCAGGGACCTACGAGCAGTACTTC. Protein sequence: CASCPVAGTYEQYF.

V is TRBV24-1 and J is TRBJ1-2, with D possibly TRBD1 on 5 matching bases. The germline gives CDR1 KGHDR, CDR2 SFDVKD. Trimming took off 4 bases at V and 2 bases at J, with 7 bases between the two ends. The CDR3 spans 13 residues. CDR3: CATSDSGNYGYTF. The CDR3 region has the DNA TGTGCCACCAGTGACTCAGGGAACTATGGCTACACCTTC.

This clonotype came up a few times. The gene calls are TRBV12-3 or TRBV12-4 and TRBJ2-1; D gene uncertain. There are 12 residues in the CDR3. Deletions cut 7 bases from V and 7 bases from J, with 11 bases between. DNA for the CDR3: TGTGCCAGCACCCCTGGGCCTAATGAGCAGTTCTTC. Translating it yields CASTPGPNEQFF.

The genes are TRBV5-1 and TRBJ2-2; either TRBD1 or TRBD2 may supply D (5 bases each). CDR1 and CDR2 (germline): SGHRS, YFSETQ. The CDR3 covers 19 residues. The germline V and J ends were trimmed by 2 bases and 0 bases, with 20 bases remaining between them. The CDR3 DNA is TGCGCCAGCAGCTTCCGGGTCGGAAAGGGGAGTTCGAACACCGGGGAGCTGTTTTTT. Residues: CASSFRVGKGSSNTGELFF.

This chain uses TRBV7-9 with TRBJ2-3, with 7 bases lining up with TRBD2. CDR1 and CDR2 (germline): SEHNR, FQNEAQ (reference sequence). The CDR3 runs 14 residues. V shed 2 bases and J 6 bases; nucleotides not matched to a gene: 5. This chain's CDR3 is CASSLRIGGDTQYF. The CDR3 DNA sequence: TGTGCCAGCAGCTTAAGGATCGGGGGGGATACGCAGTATTTT.

The chain recombines TRBV5-6 with TRBJ2-7, with D possibly TRBD1 on 6 matching bases. This CDR3 has 14 residues. CDR1 is SGHDT, CDR2 YYEEEE, per germline. Trimming pared 6 bases from V and 0 bases from J, leaving 13 bases between. The CDR3 here is CASTKRQVSYEQYF. In DNA form, the CDR3 reads TGTGCCAGCACCAAACGACAGGTCTCCTACGAGCAGTACTTC.

CDR3 bases: TGTGCCAGCAGTGTAGGCCCCCGGGTTTGGAGTCTACATGAAAAACTGTTTTTT. Protein product: CASSVGPRVWSLHEKLFF. The genes are TRBV2 and TRBJ1-4; D remains ambiguous. This CDR3 region has 18 residues. Trimming stripped 4 bases from V and 6 bases from J, with 24 bases between. Germline V gene sequence: CDR1 SNHLY, CDR2 FYNNEI.

This chain uses TRBV12-3 or TRBV12-4 with TRBJ2-4; no reliable D call. The CDR3 totals 13 residues. Trimming left V 7 bases short and J 1 base short, with 8 bases between. The CDR3: CASKEVAKNIQYF. In DNA, the CDR3 is TGTGCCAGCAAGGAAGTGGCCAAAAACATTCAGTACTTC.

The chain employs TRBV10-3 and TRBJ2-7, with 8 bases fitting TRBD2. The CDR3 contains 13 residues. Germline V CDR1 and CDR2: ENHRY, SYGVKD. Trimming removed 2 bases from V and 6 bases from J; junction bases left unmatched: 3. CDR3 in DNA: TGTGCCATCAGTGAGGCCACTAGCGGCGAGCAGTACGTC. It codes for CAISEATSGEQYV.

V and J are TRBV14 and TRBJ2-7, with 9 bases lining up with TRBD2. Germline CDR1 reads SGHDN; CDR2 reads FVKESK. The trim removed 1 base at V and 4 bases at J, leaving 17 bases unmatched. CDR3 length equals 19 residues. CDR3 DNA: TGTGCCAGCAGCCAAGGAGCCTCGAGACTAGCGGAGAATCAATACGAGCAGTACTTC. It encodes CASSQGASRLAENQYEQYF.

The chain employs TRBV28 and TRBJ2-7, with D tentatively TRBD2 (6 bases). Germline V gives CDR1 MDHEN, CDR2 SYDVKM. This CDR3 is built from 14 residues. Trimming took 3 bases from V and 4 from J, leaving 13 bases between them. CDR3 in DNA: TGTGCCAGCAGTTTCGGACGGGGGACTTACGAGCAGTACTTC. Its translation is CASSFGRGTYEQYF.

The rearrangement uses TRBV10-1 and TRBJ1-2; D might be TRBD1 (6 bases). This CDR3 has 14 residues. CDR1 and CDR2 (germline): WNHNN, SYGVQD (reference sequence). V was clipped by 3 bases and J by 6 bases, with 14 bases between them. CDR3 bases: TGCGCCAGCAGTGACGGCAGGGGTCTGGATGGCTACACCTTC. Protein sequence: CASSDGRGLDGYTF.

This clonotype has a handful of counts. This chain links TRBV25-1 with TRBJ2-7; D is ambiguous. This CDR3 spans 13 amino acids. Germline CDR1 reads MGHDK; CDR2 reads SYGVNS. V lost 5 bases and J 4 bases, leaving 12 bases between the germline ends. The CDR3 protein is CASSSSLGYEQYF. CDR3 sequence (DNA): TGTGCCAGCAGTTCTAGTTTGGGGTACGAGCAGTACTTC.